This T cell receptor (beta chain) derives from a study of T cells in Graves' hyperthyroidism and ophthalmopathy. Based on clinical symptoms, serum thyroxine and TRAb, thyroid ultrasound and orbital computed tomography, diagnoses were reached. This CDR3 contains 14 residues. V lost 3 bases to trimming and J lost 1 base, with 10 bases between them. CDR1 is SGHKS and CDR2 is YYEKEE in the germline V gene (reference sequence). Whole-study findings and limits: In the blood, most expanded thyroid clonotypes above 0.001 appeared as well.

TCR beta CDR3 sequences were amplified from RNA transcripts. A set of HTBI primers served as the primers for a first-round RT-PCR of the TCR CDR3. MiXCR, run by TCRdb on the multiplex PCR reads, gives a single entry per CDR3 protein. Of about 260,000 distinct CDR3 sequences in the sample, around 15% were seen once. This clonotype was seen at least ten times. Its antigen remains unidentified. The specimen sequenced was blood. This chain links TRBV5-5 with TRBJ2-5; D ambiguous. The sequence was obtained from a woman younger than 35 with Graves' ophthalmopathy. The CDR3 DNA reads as TGTGCCAGCAGCTCCATGGGTTCCCAAGAGACCCAGTACTTC. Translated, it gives CASSSMGSQETQYF.